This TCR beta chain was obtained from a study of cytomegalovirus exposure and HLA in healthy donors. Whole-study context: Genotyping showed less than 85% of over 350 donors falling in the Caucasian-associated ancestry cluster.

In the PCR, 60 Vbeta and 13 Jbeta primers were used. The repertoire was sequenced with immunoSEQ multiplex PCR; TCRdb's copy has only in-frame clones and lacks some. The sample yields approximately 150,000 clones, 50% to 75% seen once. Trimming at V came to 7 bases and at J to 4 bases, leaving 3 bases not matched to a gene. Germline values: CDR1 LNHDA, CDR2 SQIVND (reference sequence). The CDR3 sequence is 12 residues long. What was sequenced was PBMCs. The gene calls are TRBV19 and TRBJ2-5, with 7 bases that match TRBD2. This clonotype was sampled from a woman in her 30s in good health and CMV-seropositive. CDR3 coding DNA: TGTGCCAGTACGGGAGGAGGAGAGACCCAGTACTTC. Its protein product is CASTGGGETQYF. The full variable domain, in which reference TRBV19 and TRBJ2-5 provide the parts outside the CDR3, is DGGITQSPKYLFRKEGQNVTLSCEQNLNHDAMYWYRQDPGQGLRLIYYSQIVNDFQKGDIAEGYSVSREKKESFPLTVTSAQKNPTAFYLCASTGGGETQYFGPGTRLLVL.